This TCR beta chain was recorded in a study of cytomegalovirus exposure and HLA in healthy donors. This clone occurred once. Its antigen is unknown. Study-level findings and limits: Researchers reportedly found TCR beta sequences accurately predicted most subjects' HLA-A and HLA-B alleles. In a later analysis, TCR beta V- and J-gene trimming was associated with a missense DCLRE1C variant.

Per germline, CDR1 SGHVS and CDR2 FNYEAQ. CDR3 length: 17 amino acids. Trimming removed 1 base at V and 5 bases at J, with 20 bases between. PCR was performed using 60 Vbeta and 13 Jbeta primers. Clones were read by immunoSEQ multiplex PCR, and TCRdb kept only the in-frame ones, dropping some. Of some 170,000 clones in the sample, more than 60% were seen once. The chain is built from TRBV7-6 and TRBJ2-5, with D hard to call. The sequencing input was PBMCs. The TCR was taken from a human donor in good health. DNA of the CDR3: TGTGCCAGCAGCTTAGGGCGAGCCCGTGTTTTGCGGGAGACCCAGTACTTC. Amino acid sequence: CASSLGRARVLRETQYF.